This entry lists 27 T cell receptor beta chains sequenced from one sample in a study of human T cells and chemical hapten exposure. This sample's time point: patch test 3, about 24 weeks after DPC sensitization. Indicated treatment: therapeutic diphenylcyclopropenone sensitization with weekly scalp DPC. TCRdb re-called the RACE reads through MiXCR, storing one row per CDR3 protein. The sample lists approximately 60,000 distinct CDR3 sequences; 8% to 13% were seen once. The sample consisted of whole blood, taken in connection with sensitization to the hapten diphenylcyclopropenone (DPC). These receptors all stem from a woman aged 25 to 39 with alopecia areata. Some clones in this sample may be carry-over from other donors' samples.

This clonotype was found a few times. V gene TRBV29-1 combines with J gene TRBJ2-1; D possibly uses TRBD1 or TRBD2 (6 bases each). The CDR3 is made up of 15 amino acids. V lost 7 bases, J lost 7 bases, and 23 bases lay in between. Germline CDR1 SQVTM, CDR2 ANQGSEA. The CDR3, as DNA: TGCAGCGCCGGGGGCAGGGGTTCGTCGACTAATGAGCAGTTCTTC. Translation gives CSAGGRGSSTNEQFF.

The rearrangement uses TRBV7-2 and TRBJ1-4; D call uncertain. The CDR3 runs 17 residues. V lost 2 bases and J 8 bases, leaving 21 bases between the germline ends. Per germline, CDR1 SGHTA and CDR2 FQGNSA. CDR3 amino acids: CASSLSTASFMGEKLFF. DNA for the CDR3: TGTGCCAGCAGCTTATCGACGGCGAGTTTCATGGGGGAAAAACTGTTTTTT.

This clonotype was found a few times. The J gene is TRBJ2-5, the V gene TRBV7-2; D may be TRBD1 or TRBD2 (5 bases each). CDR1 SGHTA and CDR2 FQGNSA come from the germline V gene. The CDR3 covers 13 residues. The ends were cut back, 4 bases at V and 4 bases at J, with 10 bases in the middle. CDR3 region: CASSSPGTETQYF. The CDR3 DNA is TGTGCCAGCAGCTCTCCAGGGACAGAGACCCAGTACTTC.

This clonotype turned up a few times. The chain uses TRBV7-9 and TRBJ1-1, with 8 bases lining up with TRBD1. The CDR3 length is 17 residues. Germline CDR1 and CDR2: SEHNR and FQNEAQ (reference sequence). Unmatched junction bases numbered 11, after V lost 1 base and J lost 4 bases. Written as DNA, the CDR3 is TGTGCCAGCAGCTTAGGCGGTAGGGCAGGGGGCATCACTGAAGCTTTCTTT. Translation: CASSLGGRAGGITEAFF.

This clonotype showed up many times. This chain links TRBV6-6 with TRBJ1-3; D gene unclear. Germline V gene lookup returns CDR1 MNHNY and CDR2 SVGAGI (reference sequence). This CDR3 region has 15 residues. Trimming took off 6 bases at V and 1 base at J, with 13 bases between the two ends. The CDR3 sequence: CASSLGSVSGNTIYF. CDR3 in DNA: TGTGCCAGCAGCCTGGGTAGCGTATCTGGAAACACCATATATTTT.

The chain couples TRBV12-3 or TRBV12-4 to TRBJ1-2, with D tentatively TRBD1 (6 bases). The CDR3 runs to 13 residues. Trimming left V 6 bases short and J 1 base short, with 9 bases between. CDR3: CASSYRDNYGYTF. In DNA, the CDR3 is TGTGCCAGCAGCTACAGGGATAACTATGGCTACACCTTC.

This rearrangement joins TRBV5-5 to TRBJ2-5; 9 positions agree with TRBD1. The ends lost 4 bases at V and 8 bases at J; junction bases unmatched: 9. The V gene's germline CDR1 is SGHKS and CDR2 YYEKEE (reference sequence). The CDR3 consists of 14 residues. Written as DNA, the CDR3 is TGTGCCAGCAGCCCCGGGACAGGGTACCCCACCCAGTACTTC. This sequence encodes CASSPGTGYPTQYF. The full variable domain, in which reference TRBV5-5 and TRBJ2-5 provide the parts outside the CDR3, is DAGVTQSPTHLIKTRGQQVTLRCSPISGHKSVSWYQQVLGQGPQFIFQYYEKEERGRGNFPDRFSARQFPNYSSELNVNALLLGDSALYLCASSPGTGYPTQYFGPGTRLLVL.

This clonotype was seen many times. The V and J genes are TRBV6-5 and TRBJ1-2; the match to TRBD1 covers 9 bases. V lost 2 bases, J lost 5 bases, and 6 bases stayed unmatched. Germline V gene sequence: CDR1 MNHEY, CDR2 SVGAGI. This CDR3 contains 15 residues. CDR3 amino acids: CASSYEGTGMYGYTF. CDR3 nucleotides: TGTGCCAGCAGTTACGAAGGGACAGGGATGTATGGCTACACCTTC.

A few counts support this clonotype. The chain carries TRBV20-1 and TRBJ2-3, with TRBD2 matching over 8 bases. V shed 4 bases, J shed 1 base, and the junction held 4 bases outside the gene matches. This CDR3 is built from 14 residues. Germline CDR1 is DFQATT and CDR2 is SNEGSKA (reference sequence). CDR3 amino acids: CSATTSEGTDTQYF. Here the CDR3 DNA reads TGCAGTGCTACGACTAGCGAAGGCACAGATACGCAGTATTTT.

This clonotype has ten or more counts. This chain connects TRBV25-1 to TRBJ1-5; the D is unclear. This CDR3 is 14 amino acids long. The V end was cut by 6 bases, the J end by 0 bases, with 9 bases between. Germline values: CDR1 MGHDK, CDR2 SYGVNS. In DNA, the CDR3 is TGTGCCAGCAGGGCCGTGGGTAGCAATCAGCCCCAGCATTTT. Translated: CASRAVGSNQPQHF.

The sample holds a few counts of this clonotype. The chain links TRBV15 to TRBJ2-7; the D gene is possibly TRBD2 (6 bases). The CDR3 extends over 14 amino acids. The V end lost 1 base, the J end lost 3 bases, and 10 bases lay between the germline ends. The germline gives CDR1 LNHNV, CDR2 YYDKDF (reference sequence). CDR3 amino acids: CATSRGGGNYEQYF. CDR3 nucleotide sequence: TGTGCCACCAGCAGAGGAGGAGGGAACTACGAGCAGTACTTC.

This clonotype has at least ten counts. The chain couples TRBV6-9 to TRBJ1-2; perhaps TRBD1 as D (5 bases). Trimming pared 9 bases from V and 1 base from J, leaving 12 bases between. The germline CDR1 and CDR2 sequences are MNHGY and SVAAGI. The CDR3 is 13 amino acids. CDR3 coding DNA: TGTGCCAGGGGGCCGGGTATTAACTATGGCTACACCTTC. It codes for CARGPGINYGYTF.

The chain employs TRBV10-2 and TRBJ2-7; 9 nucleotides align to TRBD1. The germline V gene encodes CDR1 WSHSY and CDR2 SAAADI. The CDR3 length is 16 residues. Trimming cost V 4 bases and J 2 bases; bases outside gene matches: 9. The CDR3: CASSGGTGLLTYEQYF. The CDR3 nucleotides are TGCGCCAGCAGTGGCGGGACAGGGCTGCTAACCTACGAGCAGTACTTC.

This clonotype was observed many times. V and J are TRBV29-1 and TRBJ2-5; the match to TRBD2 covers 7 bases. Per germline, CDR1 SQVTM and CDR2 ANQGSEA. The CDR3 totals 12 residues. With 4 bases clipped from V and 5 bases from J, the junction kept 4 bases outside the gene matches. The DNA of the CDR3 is TGCAGCGTTGCGGGGGGATGGGAGACCCAGTACTTC. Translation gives CSVAGGWETQYF.

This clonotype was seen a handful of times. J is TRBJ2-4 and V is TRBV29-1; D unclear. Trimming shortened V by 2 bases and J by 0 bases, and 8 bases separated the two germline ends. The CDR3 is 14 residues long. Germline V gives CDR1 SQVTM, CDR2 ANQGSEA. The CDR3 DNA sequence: TGCAGCGTTGAACTAGTCGGAGCCAAAAACATTCAGTACTTC. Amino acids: CSVELVGAKNIQYF.

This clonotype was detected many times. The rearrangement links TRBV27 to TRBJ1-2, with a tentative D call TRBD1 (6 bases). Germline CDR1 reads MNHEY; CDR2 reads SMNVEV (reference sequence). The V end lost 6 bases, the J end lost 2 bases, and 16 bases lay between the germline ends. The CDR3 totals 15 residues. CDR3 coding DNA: TGTGCCAGCAGACTGACAGGCCCAGAGAACTATGGCTACACCTTC. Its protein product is CASRLTGPENYGYTF.

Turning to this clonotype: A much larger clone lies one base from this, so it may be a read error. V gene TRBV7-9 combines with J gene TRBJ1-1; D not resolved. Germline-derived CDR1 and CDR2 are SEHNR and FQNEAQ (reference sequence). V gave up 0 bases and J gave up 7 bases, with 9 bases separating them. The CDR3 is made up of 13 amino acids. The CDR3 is CASSLAGWDEAFF. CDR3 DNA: TGTGCCAGCAGCTTAGCGGGGTGGGATGAAGCTTTCTTT.

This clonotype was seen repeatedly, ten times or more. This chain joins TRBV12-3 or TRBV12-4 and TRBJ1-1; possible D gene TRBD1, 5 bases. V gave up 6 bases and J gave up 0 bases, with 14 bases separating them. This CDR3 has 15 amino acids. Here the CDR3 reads CASSPSGQVNTEAFF. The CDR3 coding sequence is TGTGCCAGCAGCCCTTCAGGGCAGGTGAACACTGAAGCTTTCTTT.

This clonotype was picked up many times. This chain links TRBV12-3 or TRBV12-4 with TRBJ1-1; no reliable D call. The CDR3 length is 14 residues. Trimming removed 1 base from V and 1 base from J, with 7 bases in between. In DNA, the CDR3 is TGTGCCAGCAGTTTAGGGCGGAGGAACACTGAAGCTTTCTTT. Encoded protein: CASSLGRRNTEAFF.

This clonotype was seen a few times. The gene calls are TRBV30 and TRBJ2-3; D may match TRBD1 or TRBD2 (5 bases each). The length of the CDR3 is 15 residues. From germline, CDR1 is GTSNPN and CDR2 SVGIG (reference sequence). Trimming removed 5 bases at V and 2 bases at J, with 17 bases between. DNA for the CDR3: TGTGCCTGGGACCTGGGGGACGGACCCACAGATACGCAGTATTTT. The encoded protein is CAWDLGDGPTDTQYF.

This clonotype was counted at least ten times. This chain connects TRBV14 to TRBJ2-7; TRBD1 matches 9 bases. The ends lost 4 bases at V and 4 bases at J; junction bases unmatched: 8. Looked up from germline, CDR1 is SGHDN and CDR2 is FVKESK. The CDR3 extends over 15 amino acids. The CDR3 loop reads CASSLAGTGIYEQYF. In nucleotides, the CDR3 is TGTGCCAGCAGCCTAGCCGGGACAGGGATTTACGAGCAGTACTTC. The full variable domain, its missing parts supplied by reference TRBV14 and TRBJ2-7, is EAGVTQFPSHSVIEKGQTVTLRCDPISGHDNLYWYRRVMGKEIKFLLHFVKESKQDESGMPNNRFLAERTGGTYSTLKVQPAELEDSGVYFCASSLAGTGIYEQYFGPGTRLTVT.

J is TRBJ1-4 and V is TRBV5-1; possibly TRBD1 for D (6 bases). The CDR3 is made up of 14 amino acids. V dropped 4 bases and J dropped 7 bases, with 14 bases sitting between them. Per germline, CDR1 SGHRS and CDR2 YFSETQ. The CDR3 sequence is CASSQAQGSEKLFF. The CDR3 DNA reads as TGCGCCAGCAGCCAGGCGCAGGGGAGTGAAAAACTGTTTTTT.

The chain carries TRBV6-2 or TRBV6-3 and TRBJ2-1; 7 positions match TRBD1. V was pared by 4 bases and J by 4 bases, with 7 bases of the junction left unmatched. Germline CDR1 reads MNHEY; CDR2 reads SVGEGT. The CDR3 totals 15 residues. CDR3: CASSSQGPVYNEQFF. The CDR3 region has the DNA TGTGCCAGCAGTTCACAGGGGCCCGTGTACAATGAGCAGTTCTTC.

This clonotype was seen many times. Written as DNA, the CDR3 is TGTGCCATCAGTGAAGGGACAGGGGATGAAAAACTGTTTTTT. Translation gives CAISEGTGDEKLFF. This chain connects TRBV10-3 to TRBJ1-4; the match to TRBD1 covers 10 bases. From germline, CDR1 is ENHRY and CDR2 SYGVKD. V shed 3 bases and J 6 bases; nucleotides not matched to a gene: 1. The CDR3 spans 14 residues.

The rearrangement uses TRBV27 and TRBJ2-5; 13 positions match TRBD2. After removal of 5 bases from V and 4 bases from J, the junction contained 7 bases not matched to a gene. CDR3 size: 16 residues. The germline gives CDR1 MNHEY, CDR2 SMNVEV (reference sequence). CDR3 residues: CASSPGLAGVRETQYF. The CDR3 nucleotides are TGTGCCAGCAGTCCCGGACTAGCGGGGGTCCGAGAGACCCAGTACTTC.

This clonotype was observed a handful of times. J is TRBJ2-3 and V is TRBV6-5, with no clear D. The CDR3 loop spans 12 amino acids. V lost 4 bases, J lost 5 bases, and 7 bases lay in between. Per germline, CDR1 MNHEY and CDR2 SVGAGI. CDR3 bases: TGTGCCAGCAGTTCCTACGGAGATACGCAGTATTTT. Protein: CASSSYGDTQYF.

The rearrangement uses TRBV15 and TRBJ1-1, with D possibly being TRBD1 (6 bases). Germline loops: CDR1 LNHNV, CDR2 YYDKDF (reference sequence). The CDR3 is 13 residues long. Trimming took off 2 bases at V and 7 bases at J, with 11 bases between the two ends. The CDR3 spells CATSRQQGSEAFF. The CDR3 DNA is TGTGCCACCAGCAGACAACAGGGTAGTGAAGCTTTCTTT.